The sequence of this T cell receptor (beta chain) was determined in a study of blood T cells in healthy people across ages. Findings and caveats of the study: Unsorted PBMC input precluded a conclusive naive versus antigen-experienced comparison.

On this clonotype: Antigen: not known.

The germline V gene encodes CDR1 SGDLS and CDR2 YYNGEE. V lost 2 bases, J lost 4 bases, and 13 bases stayed unmatched. CDR3 length equals 17 residues. A second PCR, run for roughly 7 to 12 cycles, used a sample-barcoded 5' primer plus a J-beta primer mix. TCRdb redid the calling of the 5' RACE reads with MiXCR, one entry per CDR3 protein. The sample has fewer than 1,000,000 distinct CDR3 sequences, around 45% seen once. A minimum of 6 million PBMCs was isolated per sample. The chain recombines TRBV9 with TRBJ2-5; 8 positions match TRBD1. The sample consisted of blood. The receptor was isolated from a man in his sixties in good health. The CDR3 DNA follows: TGTGCCAGCAGCGTTGGTGTCTTGGACAGGGTACGAGAGACCCAGTACTTC. Amino acid sequence: CASSVGVLDRVRETQYF.